Below, one T cell receptor beta chain is given with its context. Donors in Cohort 3 counted as recovered after two negative PCRs, clearance, or symptom resolution. The repertoire was sequenced with immunoSEQ multiplex PCR; TCRdb's copy has only in-frame clones and lacks some. The table includes approximately 200,000 clones, around 82% detected once. V shed 0 bases and J shed 7 bases, with 11 bases lying between them. CDR1 is SGDLS, CDR2 YYNGEE, per germline. The CDR3 length is 15 residues. These data are taken from a study of blood T cell repertoires in COVID-19. The wider study: The origin of the acute and convalescent COVID-19 samples was the United States, Italy and Spain.

The clonotype was recovered from a man aged 40-50 years who had recovered from COVID-19. The sequencing input was PBMCs or T cells enriched from blood (not recorded which). This chain uses TRBV9 with TRBJ1-6; tentatively, D is TRBD1 (5 bases). The DNA of the CDR3 is TGTGCCAGCAGCGTAGCTACCGACAGAAATTCACCCCTCCACTTT. This gives the protein CASSVATDRNSPLHF.